This T cell receptor (beta chain) came from a study of blood T cell repertoires in COVID-19. The CDR3 length is 17 residues. Generated by immunoSEQ multiplex PCR, the TCRdb table keeps only in-frame clones and is missing some. In the table there are 200,000 to 300,000 clones, about 91% of which are singletons. This clonotype was sampled from a woman aged 40-49 years with acute COVID-19. This chain uses TRBV21-1 with TRBJ2-7; whether TRBD1, the table's D call, matches the DNA was not checked. TRBV21-1 is listed as a pseudogene. The sequenced material came from PBMCs or T cells enriched from blood (not recorded which). The CDR3 reads CASSKPKEDRNSYEQYF. CDR3 bases: TGTGCCAGCAGCAAACCCAAAGAGGACAGGAATTCCTACGAGCAGTACTTC.